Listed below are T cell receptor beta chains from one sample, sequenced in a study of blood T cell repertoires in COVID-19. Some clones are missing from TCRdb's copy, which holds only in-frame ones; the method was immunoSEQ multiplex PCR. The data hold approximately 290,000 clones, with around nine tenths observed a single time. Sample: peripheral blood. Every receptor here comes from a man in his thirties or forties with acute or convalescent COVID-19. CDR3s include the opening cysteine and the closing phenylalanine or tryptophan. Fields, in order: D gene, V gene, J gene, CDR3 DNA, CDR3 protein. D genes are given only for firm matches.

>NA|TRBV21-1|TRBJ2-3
TGTGCCGGGGGGACAGGGGGATCAGGAGGTACAGATACGCAGTATTTT
CAGGTGGSGGTDTQYF
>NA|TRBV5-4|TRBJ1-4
TGTGCCAGCAGTAAGGACAGAAGTGATGAAAAACTGTTTTTT
CASSKDRSDEKLFF
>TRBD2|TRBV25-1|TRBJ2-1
TGTGCCAGCAGTGAATCTAGCGGGAGAAGTTCTGAGCAGTTCTTC
CASSESSGRSSEQFF
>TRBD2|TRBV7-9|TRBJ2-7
TGTGCCAGCAGCGTAACTAGCGGGAGGGCCTACGAGCAGTACTTC
CASSVTSGRAYEQYF
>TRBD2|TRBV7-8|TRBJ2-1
TGTGCCAGCAGCCCCGTGAGGAGAGGTTTCCCAGCGGGAGGGTACAATGAGCAGTTCTTC
CASSPVRRGFPAGGYNEQFF
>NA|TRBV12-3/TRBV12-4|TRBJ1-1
TGTGCCAGCAGTTTGGGCGGAGGCACTGAAGCTTTCTTT
CASSLGGGTEAFF
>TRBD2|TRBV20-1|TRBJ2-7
TGCAGTGCTAGTCCGGGACTAGCGGGAGTTAATTACGAGCAGTACTTC
CSASPGLAGVNYEQYF
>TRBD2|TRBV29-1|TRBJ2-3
TGCAGCGCCCTATTAGCGGGGCAACCCACAGATACGCAGTATTTT
CSALLAGQPTDTQYF
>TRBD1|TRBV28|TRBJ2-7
TGCGAGACAGGGATACACGAGCAGTACTTC
CETGIHEQYF
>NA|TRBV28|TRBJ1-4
TGTGCCAGCAGCGAGATAACAGGTTATAATGAAAAACTGTTTTTT
CASSEITGYNEKLFF